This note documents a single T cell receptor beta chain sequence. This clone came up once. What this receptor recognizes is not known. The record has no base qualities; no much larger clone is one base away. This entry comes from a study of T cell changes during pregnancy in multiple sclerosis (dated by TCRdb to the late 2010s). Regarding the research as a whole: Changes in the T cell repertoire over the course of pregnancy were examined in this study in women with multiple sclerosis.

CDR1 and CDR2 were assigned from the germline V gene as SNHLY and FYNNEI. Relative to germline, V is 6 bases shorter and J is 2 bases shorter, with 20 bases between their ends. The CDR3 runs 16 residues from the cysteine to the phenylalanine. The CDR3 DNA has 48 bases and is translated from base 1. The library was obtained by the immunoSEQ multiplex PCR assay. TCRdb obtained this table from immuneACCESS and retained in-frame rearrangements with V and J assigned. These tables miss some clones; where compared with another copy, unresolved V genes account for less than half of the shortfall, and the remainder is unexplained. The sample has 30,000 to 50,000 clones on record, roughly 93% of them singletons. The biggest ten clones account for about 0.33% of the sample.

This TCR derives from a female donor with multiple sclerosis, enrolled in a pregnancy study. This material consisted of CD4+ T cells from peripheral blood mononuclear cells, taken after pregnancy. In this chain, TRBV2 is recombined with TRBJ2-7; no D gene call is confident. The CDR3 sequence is CASRGRLELSAYEQYF. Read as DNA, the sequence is TGTGCCAGCAGGGGTCGTTTGGAACTGAGCGCCTACGAGCAGTACTTC.